This TCR beta chain derives from a study of T-cell memory formation after mild COVID-19. Trimming removed 1 base at V and 4 bases at J, with 9 bases between. Germline CDR1 reads SEHNR; CDR2 reads FQNEAQ (reference sequence). CDR3 length: 14 amino acids. 5'RACE with constant-segment primers built TCRalpha and TCRbeta cDNA libraries with UMIs. A single record per CDR3 protein comes from TCRdb applying MiXCR to the 5' RACE reads. The top ten hold about 11% of the sample, which has approximately 570,000 distinct CDR3 sequences, roughly 18% seen once. This clonotype came up a few times. The gene calls are TRBV7-9 and TRBJ2-3; D not resolved. Sequencing was carried out using PBMCs or a T cell subset sorted from them (not recorded which). The TCR sequence derives from an adult woman who had mild COVID-19 (a few samples of this study predate the infection). Cell type and time point are not known. This CDR3 is CASSLVLGADTQYF. DNA for the CDR3: TGTGCCAGCAGCTTAGTGCTTGGGGCAGATACGCAGTATTTT.